The source of this T cell receptor beta chain is a study of response to subunit inactivated influenza vaccine. Findings and caveats of the study: Authors proposed each seasonal influenza vaccination draws in few new T cells.

TCRdb recomputed calls from the RT-PCR reads with MiXCR, one row per CDR3 protein. Of 600,000 to 850,000 distinct CDR3 sequences listed, about 14% are singletons. Points on this clonotype: Its target is not known.

The CDR3 runs 15 residues. The germline V gene encodes CDR1 SQVTM and CDR2 ANQGSEA. V gave up 4 bases and J gave up 3 bases, with 16 bases separating them. J is TRBJ1-5 and V is TRBV29-1; a weak D match, TRBD1 (5 bases). This sequence originates from a man aged 50-59 years who received an inactivated influenza vaccine. Here the sequenced sample was PBMCs from blood, taken around two weeks before vaccination. In DNA form, the CDR3 reads TGCAGCGTTGCAGCTGGTCAGGGTGTCAATCAGCCCCAGCATTTT. Its translation is CSVAAGQGVNQPQHF.